This TCR beta chain was observed in a study of blood T cell repertoires in COVID-19. Study overall: Acute and convalescent COVID-19 samples came from the United States, Italy and Spain. PBMCs, B-cell-depleted T cells, or T cells were the source of the cDNA or gDNA that made up the material.

This clone was observed a single time. The junction and the germline gene differ at one end; a read error may be behind it. CDR1 and CDR2 (germline): MDHEN, SYDVKM. This CDR3 contains 12 residues. As originally analysed: Estimation of nucleated cell counts relied on the amplification of reference gene primers. Method: immunoSEQ multiplex PCR; TCRdb's copy keeps in-frame clones and lacks some. V and J calls and clone size are those listed in that table; D and trimming were worked out from the DNA. Of roughly 18,000 clones in the sample, 89% were seen once. Sequencing input: peripheral blood. This sequence was found in a man in his 60s with active COVID-19. The rearrangement uses TRBV28 and TRBJ2-4; 10 bases line up with TRBD1. CDR3 residues: CASSSPGTGEDF. As DNA, the CDR3 is TGTGCCAGCAGTTCCCCCGGGACAGGGGAGGACTTC.